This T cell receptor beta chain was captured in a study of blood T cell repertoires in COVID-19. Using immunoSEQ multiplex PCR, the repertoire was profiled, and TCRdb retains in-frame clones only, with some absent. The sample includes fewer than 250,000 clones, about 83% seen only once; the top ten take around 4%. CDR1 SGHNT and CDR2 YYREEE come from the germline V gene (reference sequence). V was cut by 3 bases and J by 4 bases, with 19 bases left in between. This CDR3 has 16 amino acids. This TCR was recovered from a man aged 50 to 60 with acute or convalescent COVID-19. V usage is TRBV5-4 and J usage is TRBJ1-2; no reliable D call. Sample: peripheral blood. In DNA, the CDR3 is TGTGCCAGCAGCTCACTGGCGGGCGGCGATTCCTATGGCTACACCTTC. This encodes CASSSLAGGDSYGYTF. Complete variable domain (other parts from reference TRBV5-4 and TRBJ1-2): ETGVTQSPTHLIKTRGQQVTLRCSSQSGHNTVSWYQQALGQGPQFIFQYYREEENGRGNFPPRFSGLQFPNYSSELNVNALELDDSALYLCASSSLAGGDSYGYTFGSGTRLTVV.